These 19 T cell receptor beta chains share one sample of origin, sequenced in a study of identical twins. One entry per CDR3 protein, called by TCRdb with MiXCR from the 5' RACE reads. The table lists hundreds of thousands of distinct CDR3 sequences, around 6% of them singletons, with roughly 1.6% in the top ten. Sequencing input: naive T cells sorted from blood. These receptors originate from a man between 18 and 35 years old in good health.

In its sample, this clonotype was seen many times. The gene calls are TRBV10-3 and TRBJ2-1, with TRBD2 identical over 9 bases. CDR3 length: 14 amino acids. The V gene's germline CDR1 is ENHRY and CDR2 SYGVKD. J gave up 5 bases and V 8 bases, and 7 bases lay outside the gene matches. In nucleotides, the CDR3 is TGTGCCATCCGAGGGGCGGGAGGGAACAATGAGCAGTTCTTC. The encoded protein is CAIRGAGGNNEQFF.

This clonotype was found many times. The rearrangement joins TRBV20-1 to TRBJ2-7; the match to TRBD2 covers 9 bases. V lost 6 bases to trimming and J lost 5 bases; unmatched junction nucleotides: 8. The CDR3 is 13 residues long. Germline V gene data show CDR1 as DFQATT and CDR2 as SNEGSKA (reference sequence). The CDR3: CSAHSGRGNEQYF. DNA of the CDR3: TGCAGTGCCCATAGCGGGAGAGGTAACGAGCAGTACTTC.

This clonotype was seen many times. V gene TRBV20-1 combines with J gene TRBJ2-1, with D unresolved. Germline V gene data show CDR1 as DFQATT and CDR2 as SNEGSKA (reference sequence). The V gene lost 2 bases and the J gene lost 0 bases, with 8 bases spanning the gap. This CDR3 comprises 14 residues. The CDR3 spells CSARRASSYNEQFF. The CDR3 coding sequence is TGCAGTGCTAGACGGGCCAGCTCCTACAATGAGCAGTTCTTC.

For the CDR3, the DNA is TGCGCCAGCGCTATAGGACAGGGTTACGAGCAGTACTTC. Its protein is CASAIGQGYEQYF. V usage is TRBV5-1 and J usage is TRBJ2-7; 8 positions agree with TRBD1. With V trimmed by 7 bases and J by 4 bases, 7 bases remained unmatched. There are 13 residues in the CDR3. The germline CDR1 and CDR2 sequences are SGHRS and YFSETQ.

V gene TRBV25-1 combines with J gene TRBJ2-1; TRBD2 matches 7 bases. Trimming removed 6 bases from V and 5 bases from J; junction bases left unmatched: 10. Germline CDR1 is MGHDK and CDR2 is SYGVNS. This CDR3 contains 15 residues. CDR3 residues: CASSYRGRRDNEQFF. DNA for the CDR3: TGTGCCAGCAGCTATCGCGGGAGAAGGGACAATGAGCAGTTCTTC. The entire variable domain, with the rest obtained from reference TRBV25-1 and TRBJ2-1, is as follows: EADIYQTPRYLVIGTGKKITLECSQTMGHDKMYWYQQDPGMELHLIHYSYGVNSTEKGDLSSESTVSRIRTEHFPLTLESARPSHTSQYLCASSYRGRRDNEQFFGPGTRLTVL.

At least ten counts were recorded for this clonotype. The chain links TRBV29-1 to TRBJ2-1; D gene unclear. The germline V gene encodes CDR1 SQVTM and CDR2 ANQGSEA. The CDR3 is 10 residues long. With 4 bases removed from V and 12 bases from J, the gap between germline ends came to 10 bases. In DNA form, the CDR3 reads TGCAGCGTTGCTTCGGGTGCGCAGTTCTTC. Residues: CSVASGAQFF.

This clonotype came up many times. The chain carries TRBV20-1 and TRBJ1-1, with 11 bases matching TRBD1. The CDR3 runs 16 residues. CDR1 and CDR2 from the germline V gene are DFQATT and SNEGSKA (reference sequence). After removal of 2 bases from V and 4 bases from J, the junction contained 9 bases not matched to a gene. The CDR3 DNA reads TGCAGTGCTAGATACGTGGACAGGGGGCCGTTCACTGAAGCTTTCTTT. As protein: CSARYVDRGPFTEAFF.

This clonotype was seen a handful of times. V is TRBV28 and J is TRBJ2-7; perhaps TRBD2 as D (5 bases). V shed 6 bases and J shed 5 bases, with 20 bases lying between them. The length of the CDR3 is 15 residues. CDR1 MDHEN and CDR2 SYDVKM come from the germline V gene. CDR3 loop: CASRIMLGSSHEQYF. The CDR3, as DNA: TGTGCCAGCAGAATTATGTTAGGGAGTAGCCACGAGCAGTACTTC.

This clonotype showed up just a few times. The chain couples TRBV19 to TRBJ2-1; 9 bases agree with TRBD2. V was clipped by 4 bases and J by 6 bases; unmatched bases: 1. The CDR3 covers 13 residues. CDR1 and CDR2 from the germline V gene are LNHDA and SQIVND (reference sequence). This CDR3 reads CASSTGLANEQFF. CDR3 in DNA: TGTGCCAGTAGTACGGGACTAGCCAATGAGCAGTTCTTC.

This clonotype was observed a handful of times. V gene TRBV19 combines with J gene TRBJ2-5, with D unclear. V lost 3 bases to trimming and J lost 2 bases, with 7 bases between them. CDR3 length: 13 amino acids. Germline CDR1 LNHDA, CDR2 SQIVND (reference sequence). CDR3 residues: CASSISRQETQYF. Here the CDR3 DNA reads TGTGCCAGTAGTATTTCCAGACAAGAGACCCAGTACTTC.

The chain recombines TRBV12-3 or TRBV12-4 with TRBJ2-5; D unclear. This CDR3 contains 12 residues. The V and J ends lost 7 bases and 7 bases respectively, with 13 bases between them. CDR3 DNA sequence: TGTGCCAGCAACCCCGGAATGGGGACCCAGTACTTC. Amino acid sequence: CASNPGMGTQYF.

CDR3 DNA: TGTGCCAGCAGCTCGTCCCGGGACAGGGTTTTGTATGGCTACACCTTC. Its translation is CASSSSRDRVLYGYTF. J is TRBJ1-2 and V is TRBV7-9; 9 bases align to TRBD1. The CDR3 is made up of 16 amino acids. With 4 bases clipped from V and 5 bases from J, the junction kept 11 bases outside the gene matches. Germline values: CDR1 SEHNR, CDR2 FQNEAQ (reference sequence).

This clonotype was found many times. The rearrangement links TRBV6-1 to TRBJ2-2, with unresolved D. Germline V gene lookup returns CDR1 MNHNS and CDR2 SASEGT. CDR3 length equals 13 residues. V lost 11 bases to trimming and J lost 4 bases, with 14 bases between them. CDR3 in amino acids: CAVLGPATGELFF. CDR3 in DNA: TGTGCCGTGCTTGGGCCGGCCACCGGGGAGCTGTTTTTT.

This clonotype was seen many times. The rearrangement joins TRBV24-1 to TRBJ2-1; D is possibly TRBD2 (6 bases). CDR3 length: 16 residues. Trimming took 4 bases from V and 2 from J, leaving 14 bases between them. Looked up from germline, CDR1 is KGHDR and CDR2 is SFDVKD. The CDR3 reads CATSDLSGPPYNEQFF. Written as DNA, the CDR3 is TGTGCCACCAGTGACTTAAGCGGGCCGCCCTACAATGAGCAGTTCTTC.

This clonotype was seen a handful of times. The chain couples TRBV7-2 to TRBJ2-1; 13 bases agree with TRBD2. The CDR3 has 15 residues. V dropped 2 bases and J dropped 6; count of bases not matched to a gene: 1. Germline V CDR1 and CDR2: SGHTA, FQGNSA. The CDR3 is CASSLWTSGSNEQFF. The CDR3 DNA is TGTGCCAGCAGCTTATGGACTAGCGGGAGCAATGAGCAGTTCTTC.

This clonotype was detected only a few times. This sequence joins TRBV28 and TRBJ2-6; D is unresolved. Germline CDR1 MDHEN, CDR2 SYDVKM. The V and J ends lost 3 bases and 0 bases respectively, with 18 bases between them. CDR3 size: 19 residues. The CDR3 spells CASSFGVGLTRSGANVLTF. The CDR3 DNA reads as TGTGCCAGCAGTTTTGGAGTAGGGCTAACACGCTCTGGGGCCAACGTCCTGACTTTC.

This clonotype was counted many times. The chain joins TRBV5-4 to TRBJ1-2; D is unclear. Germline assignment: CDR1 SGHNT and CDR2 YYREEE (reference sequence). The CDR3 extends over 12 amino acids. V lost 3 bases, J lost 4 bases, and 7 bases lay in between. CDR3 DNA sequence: TGTGCCAGCAGCTCCGACACCTATGGCTACACCTTC. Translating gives CASSSDTYGYTF.

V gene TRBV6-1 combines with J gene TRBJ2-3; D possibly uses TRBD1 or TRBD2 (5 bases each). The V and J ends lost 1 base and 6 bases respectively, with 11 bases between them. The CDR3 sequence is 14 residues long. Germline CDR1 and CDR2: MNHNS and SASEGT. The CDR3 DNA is TGTGCCAGCAGTGAAGTACGGGGCTGGGATACGCAGTATTTT. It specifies CASSEVRGWDTQYF.

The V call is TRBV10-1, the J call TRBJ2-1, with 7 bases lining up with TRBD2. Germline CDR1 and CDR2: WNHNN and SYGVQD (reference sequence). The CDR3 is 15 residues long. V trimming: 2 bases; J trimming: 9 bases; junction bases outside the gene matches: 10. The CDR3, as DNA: TGCGCCAGCAGTGAGCACGCGGGAGTGGCCGGTGAGCAGTTCTTC. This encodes CASSEHAGVAGEQFF.